This T cell receptor (beta chain) originates from a study of blood T cell repertoires in COVID-19. Clones were sequenced by immunoSEQ multiplex PCR, and TCRdb holds only the in-frame ones, with some missing. The sample contains some 250,000 clones, around 87% of which appear only once. Per germline, CDR1 MNHEY and CDR2 SVGAGI. V lost 2 bases to trimming and J lost 3 bases; unmatched junction nucleotides: 7. This CDR3 spans 15 amino acids. Participants' reported clinical history set cohort assignment. V is TRBV6-5 and J is TRBJ2-7, with 7 bases lining up with TRBD2. The specimen sequenced was PBMCs or T cells enriched from blood (not recorded which). The sequence derives from a woman aged 40 to 50 with acute COVID-19. CDR3 sequence: CASSYLGSGGYEQYF. The CDR3 DNA reads as TGTGCCAGCAGTTACCTAGGTTCGGGGGGCTACGAGCAGTACTTC.